This TCR beta chain was obtained from a study of blood T cell repertoires in COVID-19 (dated by TCRdb to between 2020 and 2021). A note on the overall study: Samples covering the acute and convalescent phases of COVID-19 were provided by collaborators in the United States, Italy and Spain. The material from the prospective study consisted of cDNA or gDNA derived from T cells, B-cell-depleted T cells, or PBMCs. The dataset comprised deeply sampled blood TCRbeta repertoires from subjects exposed to, actively infected with, or recovered from COVID-19. A freely available public database, intended as a resource for researchers studying the immune response to SARS-CoV-2, is where the repertoires were released. Samples came from the ongoing ImmuneRACE study (first 160 participants) plus 1,254 subjects from 6 global collaborators. Nearly every sample came with metadata listing a de-identified subject ID, COVID-19 status, age in years and sex. Where available, HLA class I and class II types were taken from metadata supplied by the sample provider and were not determined by assay-based typing.

TCRbeta CDR3 regions were amplified from genomic DNA using the immunoSEQ Assay, a bias-controlled multiplex PCR. The source study handled its data this way. Nucleated cell counts per sample were estimated from amplification of reference gene primers within the assay. Sequence reads were collapsed and filtered to measure the absolute abundance of every unique TCRbeta CDR3 rearrangement. Productive Simpson clonality was computed per sample as the square root of Simpson's diversity index over productive rearrangements. In its TCRdb copy, this immuneACCESS table keeps in-frame sequences only and misses some clones. Where compared with another copy, unresolved V genes explain less than half of these, and the others have no known cause. V and J calls and clone size are those listed in that table; D and trimming were worked out from the DNA. This sample holds hundreds of thousands of clones; about 85% were observed only once. The top ten clones comprise around 1.9% of the sample.

V is trimmed back by 2 bases and J by 8 bases, and the junction contains 5 bases that no gene match accounts for. Reading the germline V gene (reference sequence) gives CDR1 LNHNV and CDR2 YYDKDF. The cysteine opens and the phenylalanine closes a CDR3 of 15 amino acids. This entry keeps only the CDR3 DNA: 45 bases, framed from base 1. Of note for this clone: Its antigen is not yet known. No base qualities exist here, and no much larger clone lies one base off it.

Summary of the overall study and its limitations: How much clinical and demographic metadata was included differed by source and by participant, and the metadata was provided uncurated.

Participants in the prospective study were aged about 18 to 90 years, lived in about two dozen United States geographic areas, and enrolled through a virtual design. In the prospective study, cohorts were assigned on the basis of participant-reported clinical history obtained from a screening survey and a study questionnaire. Exposed participants had been in contact with someone with a PCR-confirmed or clinician-diagnosed COVID-19 case within 2 weeks of study entry. In the prospective study, whole blood, serum and a nasopharyngeal or oropharyngeal swab were collected from each participant by mobile phlebotomists. Over an approximately 2-month period, participants in the prospective study had the option of providing additional blood draws and questionnaires. Blood samples from the prospective study were shipped frozen or at room temperature prior to DNA extraction.

The chain employs TRBV15 and TRBJ1-6, with TRBD1 identical over 8 junction bases. Sequenced input: PBMCs or T cells enriched from blood (not recorded which). This clonotype was obtained from a young woman who had been exposed to COVID-19. The DNA sequence follows: TGTGCCACCAGCAGATCGACAGGGGTTGATTCACCCCTCCACTTT. Translated, this is CATSRSTGVDSPLHF.